Listed below are T cell receptor beta chains from one sample, sequenced in a study of blood T cell repertoires in COVID-19. Data came from immunoSEQ multiplex PCR; TCRdb stores just in-frame clones and leaves some out. The sample holds under 95,000 clones, about four fifths seen once. The sequenced sample consisted of peripheral blood. These receptors originate from a woman of 80 years or more with acute or convalescent COVID-19. CDR3s include the opening cysteine and the closing phenylalanine or tryptophan. Fields, in order: V gene, clone size, CDR3 protein. The size field is filled for only some rows; it gives once, few, many or a size class.

TRBV6-1 | . | CASSAHRAPLPGEQFF
TRBV3-1/TRBV3-2 | . | CASSPDPQTEAFF
TRBV11-2 | . | CASSLDPSRTSGVF
TRBV28 | . | CASSLTAQPQHF
TRBV7-6 | . | CASSPQGLAGAISSYNEQFF
TRBV11-2 | . | CASSLAAGQGTEAFF
TRBV5-1 | . | CASSLAAGLANEQFF
TRBV6-5 | . | CATGRGDSREQYF
TRBV5-1 | . | CASSPTGQGGETQYF
TRBV23-1 | . | CASSQSLGGVSAKNIQYF
TRBV5-5 | . | CASSLFTTNTEAFF
TRBV28 | once | CASRGTPYNEQFF
TRBV29-1 | . | CSVEGGEGREKLFF
TRBV5-1 | . | CASSGGQGINNEQFF
TRBV15 | . | CATSRAGTGSTEAFF
TRBV27 | . | CASSSLSRDFNHTQYF
TRBV5-8 | . | CASSLASKTGLLGYTF
TRBV2 | once | CASSEQGANFEKLFF
TRBV7-2 | . | CASSNDRGSYNEQFF
TRBV18 | . | CASSPQAGIYNEQFF